Listed below are T cell receptor beta chains from one sample, sequenced in a study of T cell responses to AZD1222 COVID-19 vaccine. Only in-frame clones appear in the TCRdb table, and some are missing; sequencing was by immunoSEQ multiplex PCR. The table shows 100,000 to 150,000 clones, with roughly 90% occurring only once. This sample comprised peripheral blood, obtained on day 0 of AZD1222 vaccination. The receptors shown here come from an adult in good health. The CDR3 runs from the conserved cysteine through the conserved F or W. D genes are given only for firm matches. Rows give clone size only sometimes, using once, few, many, or a class for an expanded clone.

>TRBV18|.|TRBJ2-7|TRBD2
CASSGQTSGSSYEQYF
TGTGCCAGCTCAGGACAGACTAGCGGAAGCTCCTACGAGCAGTACTTC
>TRBV10-3|.|TRBJ1-5|.
CAISGRGAESNQPQHF
TGTGCCATCAGTGGTAGGGGGGCTGAGAGCAATCAGCCCCAGCATTTT
>TRBV28|.|TRBJ1-5|.
CASSSYQPQHF
TGTGCCAGCAGTTCATATCAGCCCCAGCATTTT
>TRBV29-1|.|TRBJ2-7|.
CSVEVGEAYEQYF
TGCAGCGTTGAAGTGGGGGAAGCCTACGAGCAGTACTTC
>TRBV24-1|.|TRBJ1-5|.
CATSDSGLRQPQHF
TGTGCCACCAGTGATTCTGGGTTGAGACAGCCCCAGCATTTT
>TRBV7-9|.|TRBJ1-2|.
CASSFLTGASPDGYTF
TGTGCCAGCAGCTTCTTGACAGGTGCAAGCCCAGATGGCTACACCTTC
>TRBV5-1|.|TRBJ1-1|TRBD1
CASSDAGTVGEAFF
TGCGCCAGCAGCGACGCCGGGACAGTCGGTGAAGCTTTCTTT
>TRBV5-1|.|TRBJ2-5|TRBD2
CASMGPSGEETQYF
TGCGCCAGCATGGGGCCTAGCGGGGAAGAGACCCAGTACTTC
>TRBV5-1|.|TRBJ2-2|.
CASSLATRGSGELFF
TGCGCCAGCAGCTTGGCCACCAGGGGATCCGGGGAGCTGTTTTTT
>TRBV5-6|.|TRBJ2-7|.
CASSSLNSRLDVYEQYF
TGTGCCAGCAGTTCGCTAAACTCCAGACTCGACGTCTACGAGCAGTACTTC
>TRBV21-1|.|TRBJ2-7|.
CASSKVRAQYF
TGTGCCAGCAGCAAAGTGAGAGCGCAGTACTTC
>TRBV11-3|few|TRBJ2-6|.
CASSSRQAGANVLTF
TGTGCCAGCAGCTCGCGACAGGCTGGGGCCAACGTCCTGACTTTC
>TRBV5-1|.|TRBJ2-3|TRBD2
CASRMAGVVDTQYF
TGCGCCAGCAGGATGGCGGGAGTGGTAGATACGCAGTATTTT
>TRBV28|.|TRBJ1-5|TRBD1
CASSFSPDRNNQPQHF
TGTGCCAGCAGTTTTTCCCCGGACAGGAACAATCAGCCCCAGCATTTT
>TRBV27|.|TRBJ2-5|TRBD1
CASGDSQETQYF
TGTGCCAGCGGGGACAGCCAAGAGACCCAGTACTTC
>TRBV10-2|.|TRBJ2-7|TRBD2
CATLRLAGQGEQYF
TGCGCCACCCTACGACTAGCGGGACAGGGCGAGCAGTACTTC